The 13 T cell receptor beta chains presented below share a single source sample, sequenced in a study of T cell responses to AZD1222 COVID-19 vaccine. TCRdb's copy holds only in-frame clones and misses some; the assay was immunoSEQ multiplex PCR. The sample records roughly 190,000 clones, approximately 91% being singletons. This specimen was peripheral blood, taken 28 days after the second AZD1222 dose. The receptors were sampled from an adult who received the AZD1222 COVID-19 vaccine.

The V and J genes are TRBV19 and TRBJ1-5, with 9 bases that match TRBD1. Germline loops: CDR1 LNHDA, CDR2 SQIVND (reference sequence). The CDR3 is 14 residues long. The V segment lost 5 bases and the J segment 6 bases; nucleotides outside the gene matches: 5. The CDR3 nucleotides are TGTGCCAGTAGTGGGGACAGGGTGATTCAGCCCCAGCATTTT. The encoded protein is CASSGDRVIQPQHF.

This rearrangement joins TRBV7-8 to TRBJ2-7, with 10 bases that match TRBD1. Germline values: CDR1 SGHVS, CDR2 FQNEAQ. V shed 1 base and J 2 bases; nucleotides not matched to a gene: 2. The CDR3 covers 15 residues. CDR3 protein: CASSLEGTGAYEQYF. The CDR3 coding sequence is TGTGCCAGCAGCTTAGAGGGGACAGGGGCCTACGAGCAGTACTTC.

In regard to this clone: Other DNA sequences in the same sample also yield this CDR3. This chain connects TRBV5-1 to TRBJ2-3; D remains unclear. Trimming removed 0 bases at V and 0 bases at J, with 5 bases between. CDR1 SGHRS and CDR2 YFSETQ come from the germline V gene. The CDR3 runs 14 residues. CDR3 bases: TGCGCCAGCAGCTTGGAGGGCAGCACAGATACGCAGTATTTT. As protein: CASSLEGSTDTQYF.

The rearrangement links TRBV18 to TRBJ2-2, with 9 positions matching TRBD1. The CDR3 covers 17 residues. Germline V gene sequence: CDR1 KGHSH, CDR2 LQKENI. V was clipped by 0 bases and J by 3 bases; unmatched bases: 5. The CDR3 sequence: CASSPPGTGYDTGELFF. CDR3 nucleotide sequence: TGTGCCAGCTCACCACCCGGGACAGGGTATGACACCGGGGAGCTGTTTTTT.

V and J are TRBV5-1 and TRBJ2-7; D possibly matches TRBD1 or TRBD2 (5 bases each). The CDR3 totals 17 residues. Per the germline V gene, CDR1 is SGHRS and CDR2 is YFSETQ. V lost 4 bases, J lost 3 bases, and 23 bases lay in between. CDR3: CASSPVPPGRAGYEQYF. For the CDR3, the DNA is TGCGCCAGCAGCCCCGTTCCCCCAGGGCGGGCAGGCTACGAGCAGTACTTC.

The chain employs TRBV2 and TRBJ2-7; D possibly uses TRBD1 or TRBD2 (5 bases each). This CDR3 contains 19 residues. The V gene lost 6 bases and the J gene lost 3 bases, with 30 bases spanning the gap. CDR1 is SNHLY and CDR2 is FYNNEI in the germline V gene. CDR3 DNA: TGTGCCAGCAGAGATATCCCGGGACGGACGAACCCTCGTCTCTACGAGCAGTACTTC. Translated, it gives CASRDIPGRTNPRLYEQYF. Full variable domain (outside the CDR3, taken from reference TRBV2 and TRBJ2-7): EPEVTQTPSHQVTQMGQEVILRCVPISNHLYFYWYRQILGQKVEFLVSFYNNEISEKSEIFDDQFSVERPDGSNFTLKIRSTKLEDSAMYFCASRDIPGRTNPRLYEQYFGPGTRLTVT.

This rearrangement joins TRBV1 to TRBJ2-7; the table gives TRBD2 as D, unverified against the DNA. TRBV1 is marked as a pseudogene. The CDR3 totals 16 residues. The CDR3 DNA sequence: TGCACCAGCAGCCAACCCTTAGCGGGAGGTTTCTACGAGCAGTACTTC. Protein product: CTSSQPLAGGFYEQYF.

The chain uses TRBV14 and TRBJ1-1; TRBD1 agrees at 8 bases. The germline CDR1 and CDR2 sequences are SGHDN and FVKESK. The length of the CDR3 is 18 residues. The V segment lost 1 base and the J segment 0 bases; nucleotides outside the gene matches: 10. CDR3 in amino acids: CASSQAGQGWLMNTEAFF. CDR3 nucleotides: TGTGCCAGCAGCCAAGCCGGACAGGGCTGGCTCATGAACACTGAAGCTTTCTTT.

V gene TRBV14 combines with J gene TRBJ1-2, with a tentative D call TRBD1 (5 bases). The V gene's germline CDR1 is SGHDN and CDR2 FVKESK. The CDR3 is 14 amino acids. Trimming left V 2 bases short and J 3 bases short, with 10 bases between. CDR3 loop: CASSQRAGHYGYTF. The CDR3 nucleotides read TGTGCCAGCAGCCAACGGGCAGGGCACTATGGCTACACCTTC.

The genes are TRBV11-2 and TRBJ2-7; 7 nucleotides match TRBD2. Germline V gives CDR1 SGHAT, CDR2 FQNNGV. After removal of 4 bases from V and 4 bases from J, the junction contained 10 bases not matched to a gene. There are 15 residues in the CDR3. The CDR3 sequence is CASSWGLAVGYEQYF. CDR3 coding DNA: TGTGCCAGCAGCTGGGGCCTAGCGGTGGGGTACGAGCAGTACTTC.

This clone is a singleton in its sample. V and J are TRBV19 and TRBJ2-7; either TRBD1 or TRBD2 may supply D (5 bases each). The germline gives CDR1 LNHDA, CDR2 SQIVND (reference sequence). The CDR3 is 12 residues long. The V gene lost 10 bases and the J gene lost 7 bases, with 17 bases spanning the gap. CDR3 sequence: CATRLGTGEQYF. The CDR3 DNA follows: TGTGCCACCCGCCTGGGGACCGGGGAGCAGTACTTC.

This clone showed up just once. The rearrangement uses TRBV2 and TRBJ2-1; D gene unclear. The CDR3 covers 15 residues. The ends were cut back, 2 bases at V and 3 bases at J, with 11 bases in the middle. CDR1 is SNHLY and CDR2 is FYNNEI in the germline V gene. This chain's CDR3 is CASSEQGPNYNEQFF. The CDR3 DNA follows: TGTGCCAGCAGTGAACAAGGACCGAACTACAATGAGCAGTTCTTC. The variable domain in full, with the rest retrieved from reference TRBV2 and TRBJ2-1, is EPEVTQTPSHQVTQMGQEVILRCVPISNHLYFYWYRQILGQKVEFLVSFYNNEISEKSEIFDDQFSVERPDGSNFTLKIRSTKLEDSAMYFCASSEQGPNYNEQFFGPGTRLTVL.

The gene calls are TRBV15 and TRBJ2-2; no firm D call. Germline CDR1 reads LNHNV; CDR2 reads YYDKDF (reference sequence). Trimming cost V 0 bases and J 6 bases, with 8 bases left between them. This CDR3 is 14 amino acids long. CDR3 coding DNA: TGTGCCACCAGCAGAGATAGGCAATCCGGGGAGCTGTTTTTT. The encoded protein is CATSRDRQSGELFF.